This T cell receptor (beta chain) was identified during a study of cytomegalovirus exposure and HLA in healthy donors. Germline V gives CDR1 SGDLS, CDR2 YYNGEE. The CDR3 covers 17 residues. V lost 2 bases and J lost 1; bases outside the gene matches: 7. Study conclusions and caveats: Follow-up analysis later connected one missense variant in DCLRE1C with trimming of TCR beta V- and J-genes. Rarity held for most TCR sequences, but there were some public TCRs that occurred in many donors. Roughly even sequencing depth across donors was the assumption behind the presence/absence analyses. Per published accounts, TCR beta sequences correctly predicted the HLA-A and HLA-B alleles of most subjects.

Note on this clone: As yet, its antigen is unknown.

PCR used 60 Vbeta primers and 13 Jbeta primers. The table came from immunoSEQ multiplex PCR; TCRdb's copy has only in-frame clones and leaves some out. This table holds approximately 150,000 clones, over 70% found once. The V call is TRBV9, the J call TRBJ2-1; TRBD2 aligns across 9 bases. The sequence came from a man aged 30 to 39 in good health and CMV-seropositive. The material sequenced was PBMCs. CDR3 sequence reads: CASSVSPGLASYNEQFF. CDR3 DNA sequence: TGTGCCAGCAGCGTTTCCCCGGGACTAGCTTCCTACAATGAGCAGTTCTTC. The full variable domain, completed using reference TRBV9 and TRBJ2-1, is DSGVTQTPKHLITATGQRVTLRCSPRSGDLSVYWYQQSLDQGLQFLIQYYNGEERAKGNILERFSAQQFPDLHSELNLSSLELGDSALYFCASSVSPGLASYNEQFFGPGTRLTVL.